The 29 T cell receptor beta chains in this list originate from one sample, sequenced in a study of cytomegalovirus exposure and HLA in healthy donors. PCR was performed using 60 Vbeta and 13 Jbeta primers. Here immunoSEQ multiplex PCR was the method, and the copy in TCRdb shows in-frame clones only, minus some. There are roughly 200,000 clones in the sample; about 86% occur only once, and 0.31% lies in the top ten. Sample: PBMCs. The receptors were sampled from a woman aged 25 to 45 in good health and CMV-seronegative.

The J gene is TRBJ2-1, the V gene TRBV12-5; no clear D. Germline V gene sequence: CDR1 LGHNT, CDR2 FRNRAP. Deletions cut 2 bases from V and 15 bases from J, with 11 bases between. The CDR3 is made up of 11 amino acids. The CDR3 DNA reads TGTGCTAGTGGTTTGTCCATCGCGTGGTTCTTC. Amino acid sequence: CASGLSIAWFF.

CDR3: CASSPRDSGNTIYF. CDR3 nucleotides: TGCGCCAGCAGCCCACGGGACTCTGGAAACACCATATATTTT. The chain links TRBV5-1 to TRBJ1-3; D call uncertain. CDR3 length equals 14 residues. From germline, CDR1 is SGHRS and CDR2 YFSETQ. V was clipped by 4 bases and J by 0 bases, with 8 bases between them.

This sequence joins TRBV7-9 and TRBJ2-1; no reliable D call. Germline CDR1 and CDR2: SEHNR and FQNEAQ (reference sequence). Between the trimmed V and J ends, which lost 0 bases and 8 bases, there was a span of 14 bases. The CDR3 contains 15 residues. The CDR3 DNA is TGTGCCAGCAGCTTAGCGCTAAATCCGTCTTATGAGCAGTTCTTC. Amino acids: CASSLALNPSYEQFF.

The chain is built from TRBV5-5 and TRBJ1-1; possible D gene TRBD1, 6 bases. Trimming removed 0 bases at V and 4 bases at J, with 10 bases between. CDR3 length: 14 residues. Germline CDR1 SGHKS, CDR2 YYEKEE (reference sequence). CDR3 sequence reads: CASSLEAGATEAFF. In nucleotides, the CDR3 is TGTGCCAGCAGCTTGGAGGCAGGGGCCACTGAAGCTTTCTTT. The full variable domain, completed using reference TRBV5-5 and TRBJ1-1, is DAGVTQSPTHLIKTRGQQVTLRCSPISGHKSVSWYQQVLGQGPQFIFQYYEKEERGRGNFPDRFSARQFPNYSSELNVNALLLGDSALYLCASSLEAGATEAFFGQGTRLTVV.

The chain recombines TRBV29-1 with TRBJ2-5; 11 bases line up with TRBD2. Trimming took 2 bases from V and 5 from J; bases not matched to a gene: 7. In germline, CDR1 is SQVTM, CDR2 ANQGSEA. The CDR3 is 15 residues long. The CDR3 bases are TGCAGCGTTGAAACTAGCGGGGGCTGGGACGAGACCCAGTACTTC. Amino acids: CSVETSGGWDETQYF. The whole variable domain, remainder taken from reference TRBV29-1 and TRBJ2-5, is SAVISQKPSRDICQRGTSLTIQCQVDSQVTMMFWYRQQPGQSLTLIATANQGSEATYESGFVIDKFPISRPNLTFSTLTVSNMSPEDSSIYLCSVETSGGWDETQYFGPGTRLLVL.

This rearrangement joins TRBV5-1 to TRBJ2-5; a weak D match, TRBD1 (6 bases). V gave up 7 bases and J gave up 7 bases, with 11 bases separating them. This CDR3 comprises 11 residues. Per germline, CDR1 SGHRS and CDR2 YFSETQ. The chain's CDR3 is CASGEQGTQYF. In DNA, the CDR3 is TGCGCCAGCGGGGAACAGGGGACCCAGTACTTC. Full variable domain (outside the CDR3, taken from reference TRBV5-1 and TRBJ2-5): KAGVTQTPRYLIKTRGQQVTLSCSPISGHRSVSWYQQTPGQGLQFLFEYFSETQRNKGNFPGRFSGRQFSNSRSEMNVSTLELGDSALYLCASGEQGTQYFGPGTRLLVL.

The chain uses TRBV6-1 and TRBJ2-7; TRBD2 might be the D (5 bases). The CDR3 spans 15 residues. Trimming pared 6 bases from V and 6 bases from J, leaving 21 bases between. Germline V gene lookup returns CDR1 MNHNS and CDR2 SASEGT. In DNA form, the CDR3 reads TGTGCCAGCAGGCTCACGGGGAGCCAGTCAGGCGAGCAGTACTTC. It codes for CASRLTGSQSGEQYF.

The rearrangement links TRBV6-5 to TRBJ2-2, with 8 bases aligning to TRBD1. The germline CDR1 and CDR2 sequences are MNHEY and SVGAGI. V dropped 8 bases and J dropped 4; count of bases not matched to a gene: 9. The CDR3 totals 15 residues. CDR3 nucleotides: TGTGCCAGCTTTCGGACAGGGAAGGGCACCGGGGAGCTGTTTTTT. Its protein is CASFRTGKGTGELFF.

The V gene is TRBV15, the J gene TRBJ2-2; a possible D gene is TRBD1 (6 bases). The germline CDR1 and CDR2 sequences are LNHNV and YYDKDF (reference sequence). V was shortened by 1 base and J by 3 bases, with 12 bases between the two germline ends. The length of the CDR3 is 16 residues. The CDR3 DNA reads TGTGCCACCAGCAGAGTATGGACAGTCTACACCGGGGAGCTGTTTTTT. Amino acids: CATSRVWTVYTGELFF.

The V and J genes are TRBV5-1 and TRBJ2-7; 8 bases line up with TRBD1. Looked up from germline, CDR1 is SGHRS and CDR2 is YFSETQ. This CDR3 is built from 14 residues. The V and J ends lost 6 bases and 4 bases, in that order; junction bases with no gene match: 9. This chain's CDR3 is CASTNPTGAYEQYF. In DNA form, the CDR3 reads TGCGCCAGCACGAATCCGACAGGGGCATACGAGCAGTACTTC.

This sequence joins TRBV11-2 and TRBJ2-1, with no clear D. The CDR3 length is 11 residues. Deletions cut 8 bases from V and 9 bases from J, with 11 bases between. The germline V gene encodes CDR1 SGHAT and CDR2 FQNNGV. CDR3 loop: CASAALREQFF. In DNA, the CDR3 is TGTGCCAGCGCGGCCCTTCGTGAGCAGTTCTTC.

The chain employs TRBV6-6 and TRBJ2-5, with 10 bases fitting TRBD2. Germline values: CDR1 MNHNY, CDR2 SVGAGI (reference sequence). This CDR3 spans 14 amino acids. Trimming took 5 bases from V and 5 from J; bases not matched to a gene: 5. The chain's CDR3 is CASSGASGGETQYF. The CDR3 nucleotides read TGTGCCAGCAGTGGGGCTAGCGGGGGTGAGACCCAGTACTTC.

Written as DNA, the CDR3 is TGTGCCAGCAGACAAAGGACAGGCCCCCGTGTCACCTTC. Protein product: CASRQRTGPRVTF. This rearrangement joins TRBV7-9 to TRBJ1-2, with 7 bases fitting TRBD1. J lost 13 bases, V lost 6 bases, and 14 bases had no gene match. Germline V lookup: CDR1 SEHNR, CDR2 FQNEAQ (reference sequence). This CDR3 spans 13 amino acids.

The chain links TRBV9 to TRBJ1-2, with D possibly TRBD1 on 5 matching bases. This CDR3 has 13 amino acids. The V and J ends lost 0 bases and 6 bases respectively, with 9 bases between them. CDR1 SGDLS and CDR2 YYNGEE come from the germline V gene. CDR3 DNA: TGTGCCAGCAGCGTAGGGGCAGGGAATGGCTACACCTTC. Translating gives CASSVGAGNGYTF.

To note about this clone: Other nucleotide sequences in the sample specify the same CDR3. V is TRBV5-1 and J is TRBJ2-7, with TRBD1 as a possible D gene (6 bases). V was pared by 2 bases and J by 4 bases, with 13 bases between. Germline V gene lookup returns CDR1 SGHRS and CDR2 YFSETQ. This CDR3 has 14 residues. The CDR3 here is CASSFQDSTYEQYF. DNA for the CDR3: TGCGCCAGCAGCTTCCAGGACAGCACATACGAGCAGTACTTC.

The J gene is TRBJ1-2, the V gene TRBV11-2; no clear D gene. Germline loops: CDR1 SGHAT, CDR2 FQNNGV. V was pared by 3 bases and J by 2 bases, with 10 bases between. The CDR3 is 14 amino acids. The CDR3: CASSFDPGNYGYTF. DNA for the CDR3: TGTGCCAGCAGCTTCGATCCGGGGAACTATGGCTACACCTTC.

The chain joins TRBV6-1 to TRBJ2-3; D not resolved. This CDR3 region has 15 residues. V lost 0 bases to trimming and J lost 3 bases, with 10 bases between them. The germline V gene encodes CDR1 MNHNS and CDR2 SASEGT. The DNA for the CDR3 is TGTGCCAGCAGTGAAGCGCTGGTCAGAACAGATACGCAGTATTTT. Protein: CASSEALVRTDTQYF.

The chain is built from TRBV6-5 and TRBJ1-3; 8 bases are shared with TRBD1. CDR1 is MNHEY, CDR2 SVGAGI, per germline. V shed 2 bases and J 8 bases; nucleotides not matched to a gene: 8. There are 15 residues in the CDR3. The CDR3 region has the DNA TGTGCCAGCAGTTACCGTACAGGGGGATTAGACACCATATATTTT. Its protein is CASSYRTGGLDTIYF.

Only one count was recorded for this clone. This sequence joins TRBV5-1 and TRBJ1-1; no reliable D call. The CDR3 spans 14 residues. Trimming shortened V by 4 bases and J by 10 bases, and 20 bases separated the two germline ends. The germline gives CDR1 SGHRS, CDR2 YFSETQ. The CDR3 DNA reads TGCGCCAGCAGCCTGGCCGGAGGGCTGAATAGAGCTTTCTTT. Translated, it gives CASSLAGGLNRAFF.

The rearrangement links TRBV18 to TRBJ1-1; 8 positions agree with TRBD1. Germline CDR1 and CDR2: KGHSH and LQKENI. Trimming took 7 bases from V and 2 from J; bases not matched to a gene: 3. The CDR3 sequence is 13 residues long. In nucleotides, the CDR3 is TGTGCCAGCTTAGACAGGGGAAACACTGAAGCTTTCTTT. It yields the protein CASLDRGNTEAFF.

This clone was seen only once. The chain joins TRBV4-1 to TRBJ2-5, with TRBD2 matching over 14 bases. The junction had 6 bases not matched to a gene; V was cut back by 4 bases and J by 5 bases. Germline lookup yields CDR1 MGHRA and CDR2 YSYEKL. CDR3 size: 16 residues. The CDR3 DNA reads as TGCGCCAGCAGCCCTGGACTAGCGGGAGGTGTGGAGACCCAGTACTTC. Translating gives CASSPGLAGGVETQYF.

This chain joins TRBV28 and TRBJ2-7; D not certain. The V end lost 4 bases, the J end lost 3 bases, and 4 bases lay between the germline ends. CDR1 and CDR2 (germline): MDHEN, SYDVKM. The CDR3 loop spans 11 amino acids. The DNA of the CDR3 is TGTGCCAGCAGTTCCTTCTACGAGCAGTACTTC. Translating it yields CASSSFYEQYF.

The chain links TRBV6-4 to TRBJ2-5; weak D call: TRBD1 (6 bases). Trimming stripped 11 bases from V and 2 bases from J, with 12 bases between. Germline CDR1 MRHNA, CDR2 SNTAGT. CDR3 length: 12 residues. The DNA for the CDR3 is TGTGCCTGTACCGGGACACAAGAGACCCAGTACTTC. Its translation: CACTGTQETQYF.

J is TRBJ2-5 and V is TRBV5-4; maybe TRBD1 (6 bases). This CDR3 is 13 amino acids long. V was cut by 5 bases and J by 5 bases, with 13 bases left in between. Germline values: CDR1 SGHNT, CDR2 YYREEE (reference sequence). The CDR3 nucleotides read TGTGCCAGCAGTAGGGACACGGTGGAGACCCAGTACTTC. This sequence encodes CASSRDTVETQYF.

The V call is TRBV7-2, the J call TRBJ2-7; D not certain. The CDR3 loop spans 14 amino acids. CDR1 and CDR2 from the germline V gene are SGHTA and FQGNSA. The germline V and J ends were trimmed by 0 bases and 3 bases, with 9 bases remaining between them. CDR3 residues: CASSLAARGYEQYF. The CDR3 DNA is TGTGCCAGCAGCTTAGCGGCTCGAGGCTACGAGCAGTACTTC.

This clone was recorded only once. The J gene is TRBJ2-2, the V gene TRBV11-2; TRBD2 matches 11 bases. Trimming cost V 5 bases and J 8 bases; bases outside gene matches: 4. The germline V gene has CDR1 SGHAT and CDR2 FQNNGV. The CDR3 contains 14 residues. CDR3 region: CASSLAGGAGELFF. The CDR3 region has the DNA TGTGCCAGCAGCCTAGCGGGAGGAGCGGGGGAGCTGTTTTTT.

The genes are TRBV5-1 and TRBJ2-3; 8 nucleotides match TRBD2. This CDR3 is 14 amino acids long. Looked up from germline, CDR1 is SGHRS and CDR2 is YFSETQ. V was pared by 4 bases and J by 2 bases, with 3 bases of the junction left unmatched. CDR3 residues: CASSEAGVTDTQYF. CDR3 bases: TGCGCCAGCAGCGAAGCGGGGGTCACAGATACGCAGTATTTT.

V and J are TRBV5-4 and TRBJ2-3, with 7 bases aligning to TRBD2. V lost 0 bases, J lost 0 bases, and 7 bases stayed unmatched. Per germline, CDR1 SGHNT and CDR2 YYREEE (reference sequence). The CDR3 runs 17 residues. CDR3 residues: CASSLDMRGTSTDTQYF. CDR3 in DNA: TGTGCCAGCAGCTTGGATATGCGGGGGACGAGCACAGATACGCAGTATTTT.

The chain carries TRBV5-5 and TRBJ1-2; 8 nucleotides line up with TRBD1. The CDR3 contains 15 residues. Per the germline V gene, CDR1 is SGHKS and CDR2 is YYEKEE (reference sequence). Unmatched junction bases numbered 12, after V lost 4 bases and J lost 7 bases. CDR3: CASSLGQGGSAGYTF. The CDR3 DNA sequence: TGTGCCAGCAGCCTAGGACAGGGCGGGAGTGCTGGCTACACCTTC.